Below, one TCR beta chain is given with its context. What it binds is not known. The CDR3 is 12 residues long. With UMI labels, 5' RACE was used to prepare the TRB cDNA libraries. Using the 5' RACE reads, TCRdb records one entry per CDR3 protein without DNA. The sample holds over 95,000 distinct CDR3 sequences. This sample was included in a study of CXCR3-negative and CXCR3-positive naive CD8 T cells. Study-level findings and limits: Against CXCR3-negative naive cells, CXCR3-positive naive cells showed more hydrophobic TRB CDR3s.

The sample taken for sequencing was naive CXCR3+ CD8+ T cells from blood. Subset here: CD45RO-CCR7+CD27+CD95- naive CD8+ T cells expressing CXCR3 (TNR3+). The chain carries TRBV12-3 or TRBV12-4 and TRBJ2-7. The receptor was derived from a human donor in good health. Some clones in this sample may be carry-over from other donors' samples. CDR3 amino acids: CASSFNPSEQYF.